This is a list of T cell receptor beta chains from one sample in a study of control samples from healthy donors and cancer patients. Only in-frame clones appear in the TCRdb table, and some are missing; sequencing was by immunoSEQ multiplex PCR. The sample has roughly 130,000 clones; around 90% are singletons. The sample comprised blood. The receptors shown here come from a man aged 18 to 30 in good health. The CDR3 runs from the conserved cysteine through the conserved F or W. A D gene is named only where the DNA matches it firmly. Size is stated for part of the rows, as once, few or many counts, or as a class when the clone is expanded.

>TRBV12-3/TRBV12-4|.|TRBJ1-4|.
TGTGCCAGCAGTTCCTTTAATGAAAAACTGTTTTTT
CASSSFNEKLFF
>TRBV15|.|TRBJ1-3|TRBD1
TGTGCCACCAGCAGAGATGGACAGGGAACCATATATTTT
CATSRDGQGTIYF
>TRBV3-1/TRBV3-2|.|TRBJ2-1|.
TGTGCCAGCAGCCAAGATCTGATGCCATACAATGAGCAGTTCTTC
CASSQDLMPYNEQFF
>TRBV5-1|once|TRBJ1-4|TRBD1
TGCGCCAGCAGCGACAGGGCAACTAATGAAAAACTGTTTTTT
CASSDRATNEKLFF
>TRBV30|.|TRBJ2-3|.
TGTGCCTGGAGGGATGAGTATAGGGCAGATACGCAGTATTTT
CAWRDEYRADTQYF
>TRBV4-1|.|TRBJ2-5|TRBD1
TGCGCCAGCAGCCAAGGACAGGGGGGAGAGACCCAGTACTTC
CASSQGQGGETQYF
>TRBV2|.|TRBJ1-2|.
TGTGCCAGCAGTGGCCAGGACTATGGCTACACCTTC
CASSGQDYGYTF
>TRBV2|.|TRBJ2-2|TRBD2
TGTGCCAGCAGTGTCCGGGGGGGGAACACCGGGGAGCTGTTTTTT
CASSVRGGNTGELFF
>TRBV4-1|.|TRBJ1-4|.
TGCGCCAGCAGCCAAGCCTGGACTGGAGTACTGTTTTTT
CASSQAWTGVLFF
>TRBV7-3|.|TRBJ2-1|.
TGTGCCAGCAGCCCCGGACAGCCGGGACCCAATGAGCAGTTCTTC
CASSPGQPGPNEQFF
>TRBV9|.|TRBJ2-6|TRBD1
TGTGCCAGCAGCTGGGACAGTCGGCTATCTGGGGCCAACGTCCTGACTTTC
CASSWDSRLSGANVLTF
>TRBV2|.|TRBJ2-6|.
TGTGCCAGCTCTAAAGGGTCTGGGGCCAACGTCCTGACTTTC
CASSKGSGANVLTF
>TRBV9|.|TRBJ1-1|TRBD1
TGTGCCAGCAGCGTTTTGACAGGGGATACTGAAGCTTTCTTT
CASSVLTGDTEAFF
>TRBV27|.|TRBJ1-5|.
TGTGCCAGCAGTTTATCAGTTGAAGCGAATCAGCCCCAGCATTTT
CASSLSVEANQPQHF
>TRBV10-3|.|TRBJ1-5|TRBD1
TGTGCCACGGACAGGGGAAGCAATCAGCCCCAGCATTTT
CATDRGSNQPQHF
>TRBV4-3|.|TRBJ1-1|.
TGCGCCAGCAGCCACGGGGCAACTGAAGCTTTCTTT
CASSHGATEAFF
>TRBV2|.|TRBJ2-1|.
TGTGCCAGCAGTGATGAGTCATTCAATGAGCAGTTCTTC
CASSDESFNEQFF
>TRBV15|.|TRBJ1-5|.
TGTGCCACCAGCAGAGTCAGGGGTATTAATCAGCCCCAGCATTTT
CATSRVRGINQPQHF
>TRBV7-9|once|TRBJ1-4|TRBD1
TGTGCCAGCAGCTTAGCGTTGGGGGGACAGGAAAAACTGTTTTTT
CASSLALGGQEKLFF
>TRBV5-1|.|TRBJ1-6|TRBD1
TGCGCCAGCAGCAGACAGGGGCCACCTAATTCACCCCTCCACTTT
CASSRQGPPNSPLHF
>TRBV2|.|TRBJ1-3|.
TGTGCCAGCAGTGAACCCCGCTCTGGAAACACCATATATTTT
CASSEPRSGNTIYF
>TRBV6-5|.|TRBJ2-1|TRBD2
TGTGCCAGCAGTTCCATGGTCGGGAGGCTGTTCTTC
CASSSMVGRLFF
>TRBV30|.|TRBJ1-2|.
TGTGCCTGGAGGGGGATGAGGGCTTATGGCTACACCTTC
CAWRGMRAYGYTF
>TRBV11-3|.|TRBJ2-1|TRBD2
TGTGCCAGCGGACTAGCGGGCGCTTACAATGAGCAGTTCTTC
CASGLAGAYNEQFF
>TRBV10-2|.|TRBJ1-1|.
TGCGCCAGCAGCGGGTGGGGGCGACAGCAGAACACTGAAGCTTTCTTT
CASSGWGRQQNTEAFF
>TRBV7-7|few|TRBJ2-5|.
TGTGCTAGCAGCTCTACCGGGACGCTAAAAGAGACCCAGTACTTC
CASSSTGTLKETQYF
>TRBV3-1/TRBV3-2|.|TRBJ2-3|TRBD1
TGTGCCAGCAGCCAGCGTACAGGGGGCAGGGATACGCAGTATTTT
CASSQRTGGRDTQYF
>TRBV12-5|.|TRBJ1-5|.
TGTGCTAGTGGTTTTCCCAATCAGCCCCAGCATTTT
CASGFPNQPQHF
>TRBV11-2|.|TRBJ1-4|.
TGTGCCAGCCCCCCTGAGGGTTCGGCTGGTAATGAAAAACTGTTTTTT
CASPPEGSAGNEKLFF
>TRBV5-4|once|TRBJ1-1|.
TGTGCCAGCAGTTCCGCCGGAGGTGCGCAAGCTTTCTTT
CASSSAGGAQAFF
>TRBV18|.|TRBJ2-1|.
TGTGCCAGCTCACCACAGGCTAAATTCGGTGAGCAGTTCTTC
CASSPQAKFGEQFF
>TRBV6-5|.|TRBJ1-2|.
TGTGCCAGCAGCCCCGGGACCCTATATGGCTACACCTTC
CASSPGTLYGYTF
>TRBV2|.|TRBJ1-5|.
TGTGCCAGCAGTGAATGGGGGCAGAGCAATCAGCCCCAGCATTTT
CASSEWGQSNQPQHF
>TRBV5-1|.|TRBJ2-3|TRBD2
TGCGCCAGCAGCTTGGCGGGGGGGGTCCCAGATACGCAGTATTTT
CASSLAGGVPDTQYF
>TRBV5-5|.|TRBJ2-1|.
TGTGCCAGCGTACCAGGAGGGGCAGGGGGTTACAATGAGCAGTTCTTC
CASVPGGAGGYNEQFF
>TRBV12-3/TRBV12-4|.|TRBJ1-5|.
TGTGCCAGCAGCCCGGGACGCCAGCCCCAGCATTTT
CASSPGRQPQHF